This entry lists 9 T cell receptor beta chains sequenced from one sample in a study of blood T cell repertoires in COVID-19. Repertoires were generated with immunoSEQ multiplex PCR, while TCRdb's copy carries only in-frame clones and drops some. The sample has a few hundred thousand clones; approximately 83% are singletons. Sequenced: PBMCs or T cells enriched from blood (not recorded which). Source of these receptors: a man aged 25 to 45 who had recovered from COVID-19.

This sequence joins TRBV20-1 and TRBJ2-3; unclear D gene. The V gene's germline CDR1 is DFQATT and CDR2 SNEGSKA (reference sequence). Trimming shortened V by 3 bases and J by 2 bases, and 3 bases separated the two germline ends. The CDR3 is 11 amino acids. The CDR3 nucleotides read TGCAGTGCTAGCATCACAGATACGCAGTATTTT. Its translation: CSASITDTQYF.

This chain uses TRBV5-5 with TRBJ1-5, with TRBD1 as a possible D gene (6 bases). The CDR3 is made up of 16 amino acids. V lost 0 bases to trimming and J lost 9 bases, with 19 bases between them. The germline CDR1 and CDR2 sequences are SGHKS and YYEKEE (reference sequence). CDR3 nucleotide sequence: TGTGCCAGCAGCTTGGCCCTGGGGGCCTCAGGGGTGCCCCAGCATTTT. Amino acids: CASSLALGASGVPQHF.

This clone was found once. The genes are TRBV9 and TRBJ2-3; D is uncertain. Trimming took 3 bases from V and 4 from J, leaving 9 bases between them. CDR1 and CDR2 from the germline V gene are SGDLS and YYNGEE. The CDR3 has 13 residues. In nucleotides, the CDR3 is TGTGCCAGCAGCGAAACTTCGGCAGATACGCAGTATTTT. Its protein is CASSETSADTQYF.

V usage is TRBV20-1 and J usage is TRBJ1-6; 10 nucleotides align to TRBD1. Germline-derived CDR1 and CDR2 are DFQATT and SNEGSKA (reference sequence). There are 15 residues in the CDR3. Germline trimming cut 3 bases from V and 5 bases from J; bases unmatched to any gene: 4. The CDR3 spells CSASGTGADNSPLHF. The CDR3 nucleotides are TGCAGTGCTAGTGGGACAGGGGCGGATAATTCACCCCTCCACTTT.

The chain combines TRBV10-1 with TRBJ2-7, with 8 bases lining up with TRBD2. Per germline, CDR1 WNHNN and CDR2 SYGVQD (reference sequence). The V and J ends lost 4 bases and 4 bases, in that order; junction bases with no gene match: 15. The CDR3 length is 17 residues. This chain's CDR3 is CASSVPRTSPMDYEQYF. CDR3 DNA sequence: TGCGCCAGCAGTGTCCCCAGGACTAGCCCAATGGATTACGAGCAGTACTTC.

The V gene is TRBV4-3, the J gene TRBJ2-1, with 10 bases that match TRBD2. This CDR3 has 15 amino acids. Per the germline V gene, CDR1 is LGHNA and CDR2 is YSLEER. The V gene end was trimmed by 4 bases and the J gene end by 2 bases; junction bases not matched to a gene: 2. CDR3 region: CASSLSGGAYNEQFF. The CDR3 coding sequence is TGCGCCAGCAGCCTGAGCGGGGGGGCCTACAATGAGCAGTTCTTC.

V gene TRBV2 combines with J gene TRBJ2-6, with D perhaps matching TRBD1 (6 bases). V shed 6 bases and J shed 5 bases, with 14 bases lying between them. Germline loops: CDR1 SNHLY, CDR2 FYNNEI. This CDR3 contains 15 residues. CDR3 region: CASRDRTARANVLTF. The CDR3 DNA sequence: TGTGCCAGCAGAGACAGGACCGCAAGGGCCAACGTCCTGACTTTC.

The CDR3 DNA sequence: TGCGCCAGCAGCTTGGACCAGGGGGCTGGAAACACCATATATTTT. As protein: CASSLDQGAGNTIYF. The V and J genes are TRBV5-1 and TRBJ1-3; 7 bases map to TRBD1. V was clipped by 0 bases and J by 2 bases; unmatched bases: 2. Germline lookup yields CDR1 SGHRS and CDR2 YFSETQ. The CDR3 spans 15 residues.

The V and J genes are TRBV5-5 and TRBJ1-5; D gene unclear. The CDR3 contains 14 residues. Looked up from germline, CDR1 is SGHKS and CDR2 is YYEKEE (reference sequence). Trimming shortened V by 6 bases and J by 0 bases, and 10 bases separated the two germline ends. The CDR3 DNA follows: TGTGCCAGCAAGGAGGGTAATAGCAATCAGCCCCAGCATTTT. Protein product: CASKEGNSNQPQHF.